These 32 T cell receptor beta chains were sequenced from one sample in a study of cytomegalovirus exposure and HLA in healthy donors. Both 60 Vbeta primers and 13 Jbeta primers went into the PCR. Profiling relied on immunoSEQ multiplex PCR, and the TCRdb table lists in-frame clones only, not all of them. The data contain approximately 210,000 clones, over 60% of them singletons. Sequencing was carried out using PBMCs. These receptors were collected from a woman between 40 and 50 years old in good health and CMV-seronegative.

The chain is built from TRBV29-1 and TRBJ2-7; unclear D gene. Germline lookup yields CDR1 SQVTM and CDR2 ANQGSEA. Trimming stripped 4 bases from V and 0 bases from J, with 13 bases between. The CDR3 is 14 amino acids. The CDR3 DNA reads as TGCAGCGTTGCGTACAGCCGAAGCTCCTACGAGCAGTACTTC. Its translation is CSVAYSRSSYEQYF.

The chain has TRBV7-2 and TRBJ2-2; D unresolved. V was trimmed by 4 bases and J by 0 bases, leaving 9 bases between them. The CDR3 has 15 residues. Germline V lookup: CDR1 SGHTA, CDR2 FQGNSA. CDR3 sequence (DNA): TGTGCCAGCAGCTCCTTACTTACGAACACCGGGGAGCTGTTTTTT. It translates to CASSSLLTNTGELFF.

The chain recombines TRBV4-3 with TRBJ2-5; 8 bases fit TRBD2. CDR1 LGHNA and CDR2 YSLEER come from the germline V gene. The CDR3 sequence is 16 residues long. V dropped 0 bases and J dropped 5; count of bases not matched to a gene: 8. CDR3 residues: CASSQDREGPEETQYF. CDR3 DNA sequence: TGCGCCAGCAGCCAAGACCGGGAGGGCCCTGAGGAGACCCAGTACTTC.

The V gene is TRBV18, the J gene TRBJ2-7; 8 positions match TRBD1. The CDR3 loop spans 13 amino acids. In germline, CDR1 is KGHSH, CDR2 LQKENI. The junction had 5 bases not matched to a gene; V was cut back by 4 bases and J by 6 bases. CDR3 nucleotides: TGTGCCAGCTCACTGACAGGACAGGGCGAGCAGTACGTC. As protein: CASSLTGQGEQYV.

The V call is TRBV19, the J call TRBJ2-4; 11 nucleotides align to TRBD2. J was trimmed by 0 bases and V by 3 bases; bases with no gene match: 7. The CDR3 has 18 residues. Germline values: CDR1 LNHDA, CDR2 SQIVND (reference sequence). The CDR3 DNA is TGTGCCAGTAGTATGGTAGTAGCGGGAGGGCTAGCCAAAAACATTCAGTACTTC. Translated, it gives CASSMVVAGGLAKNIQYF.

The chain couples TRBV27 to TRBJ1-3; no clear D. V shed 11 bases and J shed 0 bases, with 14 bases lying between them. The CDR3 is 14 amino acids. Germline V gene data show CDR1 as MNHEY and CDR2 as SMNVEV (reference sequence). The CDR3 DNA follows: TGTGCCCGCCTAGTTGGGTTCTCTGGAAACACCATATATTTT. It codes for CARLVGFSGNTIYF.

The V and J genes are TRBV18 and TRBJ1-3; D not resolved. With 4 bases removed from V and 10 bases from J, the gap between germline ends came to 5 bases. Per the germline V gene, CDR1 is KGHSH and CDR2 is LQKENI. The CDR3 spans 10 residues. The CDR3 DNA sequence: TGTGCCAGCTCACGCCGGACCATATATTTT. Translation gives CASSRRTIYF.

The gene calls are TRBV7-2 and TRBJ2-7; tentatively, D is TRBD2 (6 bases). V was cut by 1 base and J by 1 base, with 11 bases left in between. This CDR3 comprises 15 residues. Germline CDR1 and CDR2: SGHTA and FQGNSA. The DNA for the CDR3 is TGTGCCAGCAGCTTAGTGTCGGGAGTTTCCTACGAGCAGTACGTC. It is translated as CASSLVSGVSYEQYV.

The CDR3 nucleotides read TGCGCCAGCAGTGAAAGGGGGGGGCCACGGGACGAGCAGTACTTC. Translating gives CASSERGGPRDEQYF. The chain couples TRBV10-1 to TRBJ2-7; D is possibly TRBD2 (7 bases). This CDR3 has 15 amino acids. V was trimmed by 3 bases and J by 5 bases, leaving 17 bases between them. CDR1 and CDR2 (germline): WNHNN, SYGVQD (reference sequence).

The chain links TRBV10-3 to TRBJ2-5; 9 bases fit TRBD1. Germline assignment: CDR1 ENHRY and CDR2 SYGVKD. The CDR3 has 16 residues. Trimming took 4 bases from V and 2 from J; bases not matched to a gene: 8. The CDR3 here is CAISGARTGAQETQYF. CDR3 nucleotide sequence: TGTGCCATCAGTGGGGCCCGGACAGGGGCGCAAGAGACCCAGTACTTC.

The V and J genes are TRBV29-1 and TRBJ2-3, with D perhaps matching TRBD1 (6 bases). Between the trimmed V and J ends, which lost 7 bases and 2 bases, there was a span of 13 bases. The CDR3 loop spans 13 amino acids. The germline CDR1 and CDR2 sequences are SQVTM and ANQGSEA. In DNA form, the CDR3 reads TGCAGCGGGCTTCACAGGGTCACAGATACGCAGTATTTT. Translation gives CSGLHRVTDTQYF.

The rearrangement links TRBV9 to TRBJ1-1; possibly TRBD1 for D (6 bases). The CDR3 is made up of 15 amino acids. The germline V gene has CDR1 SGDLS and CDR2 YYNGEE. Between the trimmed V and J ends, which lost 4 bases and 1 base, there was a span of 14 bases. The CDR3 loop reads CASSRTGTSNTEAFF. DNA for the CDR3: TGTGCCAGCAGCAGAACCGGGACATCGAACACTGAAGCTTTCTTT.

This CDR3 reads CASSIMSVGHYGYTF. The CDR3 DNA follows: TGTGCCAGTAGTATAATGTCAGTGGGGCACTATGGCTACACCTTC. The chain combines TRBV19 with TRBJ1-2, with D tentatively TRBD1 (5 bases). The germline V gene has CDR1 LNHDA and CDR2 SQIVND (reference sequence). V was clipped by 2 bases and J by 3 bases, with 13 bases between them. The CDR3 length is 15 residues.

This chain links TRBV6-1 with TRBJ1-5; TRBD1 is a possible D gene (5 bases). V dropped 4 bases and J dropped 2 bases, with 21 bases sitting between them. The CDR3 length is 18 residues. CDR1 MNHNS and CDR2 SASEGT come from the germline V gene. Here the CDR3 reads CASSVVGLLSGGNQPQHF. CDR3 coding DNA: TGTGCCAGCAGTGTCGTGGGACTCCTTTCAGGCGGCAATCAGCCCCAGCATTTT.

This chain uses TRBV5-1 with TRBJ1-1; D gene ambiguous. Germline-derived CDR1 and CDR2 are SGHRS and YFSETQ. The CDR3 consists of 18 residues. The V gene lost 0 bases and the J gene lost 3 bases, with 21 bases spanning the gap. The CDR3 DNA sequence: TGCGCCAGCAGCTTGGCCGGTACAGCTCTAAGGTCGGACACTGAAGCTTTCTTT. This codes for CASSLAGTALRSDTEAFF.

The gene calls are TRBV6-1 and TRBJ2-7; a possible D gene is TRBD2 (6 bases). The CDR3 is made up of 11 amino acids. Per germline, CDR1 MNHNS and CDR2 SASEGT. V lost 10 bases, J lost 7 bases, and 14 bases lay in between. The CDR3 is CATTGGREQYV. As DNA, the CDR3 is TGTGCCACCACAGGAGGGCGGGAGCAGTACGTC.

The chain has TRBV2 and TRBJ1-2; D is uncertain. CDR3 length: 11 amino acids. Deletions cut 2 bases from V and 5 bases from J, with 3 bases between. Germline CDR1 reads SNHLY; CDR2 reads FYNNEI. The CDR3 sequence is CASSERYGYTF. The DNA for the CDR3 is TGTGCCAGCAGTGAACGGTATGGCTACACCTTC.

The chain is built from TRBV6-6 and TRBJ1-2; possible D gene TRBD1, 5 bases. Trimming pared 2 bases from V and 3 bases from J, leaving 10 bases between. The germline V gene has CDR1 MNHNY and CDR2 SVGAGI (reference sequence). CDR3 size: 14 residues. The CDR3 DNA sequence: TGTGCCAGCAGTTACAAGGGGTCAGACTATGGCTACACCTTC. Its translation: CASSYKGSDYGYTF.

The chain is built from TRBV19 and TRBJ1-2; D may be TRBD1 (6 bases). Germline loops: CDR1 LNHDA, CDR2 SQIVND (reference sequence). Deletions cut 5 bases from V and 7 bases from J, with 14 bases between. The CDR3 consists of 13 residues. The chain's CDR3 is CASSLQQGSGYTF. CDR3 sequence (DNA): TGTGCCAGTAGTTTGCAGCAGGGGAGTGGCTACACCTTC.

This chain joins TRBV7-9 and TRBJ1-1; no definite D call. CDR1 SEHNR and CDR2 FQNEAQ come from the germline V gene (reference sequence). The V gene lost 1 base and the J gene lost 9 bases, with 12 bases spanning the gap. The CDR3 covers 13 residues. The CDR3 coding sequence is TGTGCCAGCAGCTTAGAAAAACGTACAAAAGCTTTCTTT. Its protein product is CASSLEKRTKAFF.

This clone was detected a few times. The chain combines TRBV12-5 with TRBJ1-2, with 8 bases that match TRBD1. The CDR3 length is 15 residues. Germline-derived CDR1 and CDR2 are LGHNT and FRNRAP. Unmatched junction bases numbered 6, after V lost 2 bases and J lost 4 bases. This CDR3 reads CASGLFRTGFYGYTF. For the CDR3, the DNA is TGTGCTAGTGGTTTGTTTCGGACAGGGTTCTATGGCTACACCTTC.

This clone was observed a handful of times. The rearrangement uses TRBV19 and TRBJ1-5; a possible D gene is TRBD1 (5 bases). This CDR3 region has 15 residues. Trimming cost V 7 bases and J 1 base, with 14 bases left between them. Germline CDR1 LNHDA, CDR2 SQIVND (reference sequence). CDR3 in DNA: TGTGCCAGTACGCCCACAGGAGTGAGCAATCAGCCCCAGCATTTT. It codes for CASTPTGVSNQPQHF.

The chain carries TRBV5-4 and TRBJ1-2; perhaps TRBD1 as D (5 bases). From germline, CDR1 is SGHNT and CDR2 YYREEE (reference sequence). The CDR3 sequence is 15 residues long. The V end lost 3 bases, the J end lost 8 bases, and 20 bases lay between the germline ends. The CDR3 DNA sequence: TGTGCCAGCAGCTCCCGCTCCCTCAGGGAAACGGGCTACACCTTC. It encodes CASSSRSLRETGYTF.

The rearrangement joins TRBV5-1 to TRBJ1-2, with 8 positions matching TRBD1. The V gene end was trimmed by 3 bases and the J gene end by 8 bases; junction bases not matched to a gene: 6. This CDR3 has 13 residues. Germline CDR1 and CDR2: SGHRS and YFSETQ. In DNA form, the CDR3 reads TGCGCCAGCAGCTCCGGACAGGGTGGGGGCTACACCTTC. Its protein is CASSSGQGGGYTF.

V is TRBV29-1 and J is TRBJ2-2, with 10 nucleotides matching TRBD1. The length of the CDR3 is 17 residues. J gave up 2 bases and V 7 bases, and 13 bases lay outside the gene matches. Germline V gives CDR1 SQVTM, CDR2 ANQGSEA. CDR3 region: CSARRGQGFPNTGELFF. DNA of the CDR3: TGCAGCGCCAGGAGGGGACAGGGGTTCCCTAACACCGGGGAGCTGTTTTTT.

The count of this clone is one. The chain joins TRBV5-6 to TRBJ2-4; D is perhaps TRBD2 (5 bases). The CDR3 is 14 amino acids. Deletions cut 4 bases from V and 0 bases from J, with 8 bases between. From germline, CDR1 is SGHDT and CDR2 YYEEEE. In DNA, the CDR3 is TGTGCCAGCAGCGCCGGGATAGCCAAAAACATTCAGTACTTC. It yields the protein CASSAGIAKNIQYF.

This clone was seen more than once but under ten times. This sequence joins TRBV29-1 and TRBJ2-5, with D possibly matching TRBD1 (5 bases). This CDR3 is built from 14 residues. V lost 3 bases and J 4 bases, leaving 15 bases between the germline ends. In germline, CDR1 is SQVTM, CDR2 ANQGSEA. The CDR3 sequence is CSVDDGSTGETQYF. In nucleotides, the CDR3 is TGCAGCGTTGATGACGGAAGTACAGGAGAGACCCAGTACTTC.

The J gene is TRBJ2-3, the V gene TRBV20-1, with D hard to call. The CDR3 extends over 11 amino acids. Germline V gene data show CDR1 as DFQATT and CDR2 as SNEGSKA (reference sequence). V lost 3 bases to trimming and J lost 6 bases, with 7 bases between them. The CDR3 spells CSASIADTQYF. The CDR3 bases are TGCAGTGCTAGTATCGCGGATACGCAGTATTTT.

The chain couples TRBV5-4 to TRBJ1-1, with D perhaps TRBD1 (5 bases). Trimming took off 2 bases at V and 1 base at J, with 6 bases between the two ends. There are 13 residues in the CDR3. CDR1 SGHNT and CDR2 YYREEE come from the germline V gene (reference sequence). DNA for the CDR3: TGTGCCAGCAGCTTTGACAGGAACACTGAAGCTTTCTTT. Translation gives CASSFDRNTEAFF.

The CDR3, as DNA: TGTGCCAGCAGCTTAGACAGGGACAATGAGCAGTTCTTC. Its protein is CASSLDRDNEQFF. The V gene is TRBV7-2, the J gene TRBJ2-1; a weak D match, TRBD1 (6 bases). The CDR3 extends over 13 amino acids. From germline, CDR1 is SGHTA and CDR2 FQGNSA. The V end lost 1 base, the J end lost 5 bases, and 6 bases lay between the germline ends. Supplemented by reference TRBV7-2 and TRBJ2-1, the full variable domain reads GAGVSQSPSNKVTEKGKDVELRCDPISGHTALYWYRQSLGQGLEFLIYFQGNSAPDKSGLPSDRFSAERTGGSVSTLTIQRTQQEDSAVYLCASSLDRDNEQFFGPGTRLTVL.

This clone has more than one count but fewer than ten. This rearrangement joins TRBV28 to TRBJ1-2; the match to TRBD1 covers 7 bases. This CDR3 has 15 residues. Unmatched junction bases numbered 12, after V lost 4 bases and J lost 7 bases. Germline-derived CDR1 and CDR2 are MDHEN and SYDVKM. CDR3 residues: CASSSPTGASFGYTF. DNA of the CDR3: TGTGCCAGCAGTTCCCCCACAGGGGCGTCGTTTGGCTACACCTTC.

This chain connects TRBV2 to TRBJ2-7; 10 positions match TRBD1. The V and J ends lost 6 bases and 2 bases, in that order; junction bases with no gene match: 4. CDR1 is SNHLY and CDR2 is FYNNEI in the germline V gene. CDR3 length equals 14 residues. The CDR3 protein is CASRRDRGPYEQYF. The CDR3 region has the DNA TGTGCCAGCAGACGGGACAGGGGACCCTACGAGCAGTACTTC.